One and the same sample provided the 27 T cell receptor beta chains below, sequenced in a study of blood T cell repertoires in COVID-19 (dated by TCRdb to the early 2020s). The library was built by means of the immunoSEQ multiplex PCR assay. TCRdb obtained this table from immuneACCESS and retained in-frame rearrangements with V and J assigned. These tables miss some clones; where compared with another copy, unresolved V genes account for less than half of the shortfall, and the remainder is unexplained. The sample yields roughly 380,000 clones; more than 70% were counted once. The ten biggest clones cover 3.9% of the sample. Sequencing was done on a sample of peripheral blood. The receptors here all came from a woman aged 60-75 years with COVID-19, enrolled during active disease.

CDR3 DNA sequence: TGTGCCAGCAGCTTGGGCCGGGGATCAAAATTATCGGAGGCTTTCTTT. Its protein product is CASSLGRGSKLSEAFF. This chain connects TRBV5-6 to TRBJ1-1; D is ambiguous. The V gene lost 0 bases and the J gene lost 11 bases, with 23 bases spanning the gap. The CDR3 is 16 residues long. From germline, CDR1 is SGHDT and CDR2 YYEEEE.

The rearrangement joins TRBV19 to TRBJ2-1; TRBD1 matches 9 bases. The ends lost 1 base at V and 6 bases at J; junction bases unmatched: 1. The germline gives CDR1 LNHDA, CDR2 SQIVND (reference sequence). The CDR3 runs to 14 residues. The CDR3 here is CASSIGQGGNEQFF. Written as DNA, the CDR3 is TGTGCCAGTAGTATAGGACAGGGGGGCAATGAGCAGTTCTTC.

This chain links TRBV18 with TRBJ1-1; TRBD1 might be the D (6 bases). V was pared by 2 bases and J by 0 bases, with 13 bases between. The CDR3 is 16 amino acids. Per the germline V gene, CDR1 is KGHSH and CDR2 is LQKENI. The CDR3 DNA reads TGTGCCAGCTCACCATTGACAGGCCAATTGAACACTGAAGCTTTCTTT. Translating gives CASSPLTGQLNTEAFF.

The rearrangement uses TRBV30 and TRBJ1-2; no reliable D call. V was pared by 0 bases and J by 4 bases, with 9 bases between. Germline CDR1 and CDR2: GTSNPN and SVGIG (reference sequence). This CDR3 comprises 13 residues. Here the CDR3 reads CAWSVSSTYGYTF. In DNA, the CDR3 is TGTGCCTGGAGTGTTAGCAGTACCTATGGCTACACCTTC.

This chain joins TRBV6-5 and TRBJ1-2; the D gene is possibly TRBD1 (5 bases). The CDR3 is made up of 13 amino acids. V was cut by 8 bases and J by 7 bases, with 17 bases left in between. From germline, CDR1 is MNHEY and CDR2 SVGAGI. CDR3 DNA: TGTGCCAGCGTGGGACTTCGCCAAGTTGGCTACACCTTC. Translating it yields CASVGLRQVGYTF.

The rearrangement links TRBV5-1 to TRBJ1-4; D might be TRBD1 (6 bases). Trimming pared 0 bases from V and 8 bases from J, leaving 14 bases between. Germline values: CDR1 SGHRS, CDR2 YFSETQ. CDR3 length: 15 residues. The CDR3 region is CASSLVRGAAEKLFF. The CDR3 nucleotides are TGCGCCAGCAGCTTGGTGCGGGGGGCTGCGGAAAAACTGTTTTTT.

The chain combines TRBV27 with TRBJ1-4; D might be TRBD1 (5 bases). The germline V gene encodes CDR1 MNHEY and CDR2 SMNVEV (reference sequence). There are 14 residues in the CDR3. V was pared by 2 bases and J by 8 bases, with 12 bases between. This chain's CDR3 is CASSLRGVGEKLFF. CDR3 in DNA: TGTGCCAGCAGTTTACGGGGGGTAGGGGAAAAACTGTTTTTT. The whole variable domain, remainder taken from reference TRBV27 and TRBJ1-4, is EAQVTQNPRYLITVTGKKLTVTCSQNMNHEYMSWYRQDPGLGLRQIYYSMNVEVTDKGDVPEGYKVSRKEKRNFPLILESPSPNQTSLYFCASSLRGVGEKLFFGSGTQLSVL.

The rearrangement uses TRBV10-1 and TRBJ1-1; possible D gene TRBD1, 5 bases. The germline V gene has CDR1 WNHNN and CDR2 SYGVQD (reference sequence). V was cut by 2 bases and J by 2 bases, with 18 bases left in between. This CDR3 is built from 17 residues. The CDR3 here is CASSERPRGKVNTEAFF. CDR3 DNA sequence: TGCGCCAGCAGTGAGCGTCCAAGGGGAAAGGTAAACACTGAAGCTTTCTTT.

V and J are TRBV6-5 and TRBJ1-4; 8 bases align to TRBD1. V shed 7 bases, J shed 0 bases, and the junction held 4 bases outside the gene matches. This CDR3 has 15 residues. Germline V lookup: CDR1 MNHEY, CDR2 SVGAGI. This CDR3 reads CASKGQGATNEKLFF. Written as DNA, the CDR3 is TGTGCCAGCAAAGGACAGGGCGCAACTAATGAAAAACTGTTTTTT.

This clone showed up just once. This CDR3 is also generated by other DNA sequences in the sample. V gene TRBV7-3 combines with J gene TRBJ2-5; 9 bases map to TRBD2. The length of the CDR3 is 14 residues. The germline V gene has CDR1 SGHTA and CDR2 FQGTGA. V lost 2 bases to trimming and J lost 4 bases; unmatched junction nucleotides: 2. In DNA, the CDR3 is TGTGCCAGCAGCTTAGCGGGGGGGCGAGAGACCCAGTACTTC. It specifies CASSLAGGRETQYF.

Only a few counts were recorded for this clone. The chain couples TRBV7-8 to TRBJ1-2, with 11 bases that match TRBD1. J was trimmed by 8 bases and V by 5 bases; bases with no gene match: 4. This CDR3 region has 13 residues. Germline V gene sequence: CDR1 SGHVS, CDR2 FQNEAQ. The CDR3 region has the DNA TGTGCCAGCAGCCCCCGGACAGGGGGCGGCTACACCTTC. Translated: CASSPRTGGGYTF.

The DNA of the CDR3 is TGTGCCAGTAGTAGACAGGGAATGAGAGAAAAACTGTTTTTT. This codes for CASSRQGMREKLFF. The rearrangement uses TRBV19 and TRBJ1-4; 7 positions match TRBD1. The germline gives CDR1 LNHDA, CDR2 SQIVND (reference sequence). The CDR3 has 14 amino acids. The V and J ends lost 4 bases and 8 bases, in that order; junction bases with no gene match: 7.

The V and J genes are TRBV28 and TRBJ1-5, with D possibly TRBD1 on 6 matching bases. The CDR3 is made up of 15 amino acids. Trimming removed 5 bases from V and 4 bases from J, with 15 bases in between. Germline values: CDR1 MDHEN, CDR2 SYDVKM. CDR3 region: CASSPGGPGNQPQHF. The CDR3 DNA sequence: TGTGCCAGCAGTCCCGGGGGGCCGGGTAATCAGCCCCAGCATTTT.

The genes are TRBV27 and TRBJ1-6, with D hard to call. Germline assignment: CDR1 MNHEY and CDR2 SMNVEV (reference sequence). This CDR3 has 17 residues. The V end lost 1 base, the J end lost 0 bases, and 10 bases lay between the germline ends. The CDR3 reads CASSLWAASSYNSPLHF. DNA for the CDR3: TGTGCCAGCAGTTTATGGGCAGCCAGCTCCTATAATTCACCCCTCCACTTT.

CDR3 in amino acids: CARSLGERGHEQYF. CDR3 DNA sequence: TGTGCCAGAAGCTTGGGAGAGAGGGGGCACGAGCAGTACTTC. The chain links TRBV5-3 to TRBJ2-7; 7 bases line up with TRBD1. TRBV5-3 is an open reading frame, and its role is uncertain. V was clipped by 0 bases and J by 5 bases; unmatched bases: 5. This CDR3 comprises 14 residues.

The chain links TRBV5-1 to TRBJ1-1; 10 nucleotides align to TRBD1. The V and J ends lost 2 bases and 3 bases, in that order; junction bases with no gene match: 1. CDR1 and CDR2 (germline): SGHRS, YFSETQ. The length of the CDR3 is 14 residues. This CDR3 is CASSFGTGDTEAFF. In DNA form, the CDR3 reads TGCGCCAGCAGCTTCGGGACAGGGGACACTGAAGCTTTCTTT.

The genes are TRBV28 and TRBJ1-2, with D possibly being TRBD1 (6 bases). Germline-derived CDR1 and CDR2 are MDHEN and SYDVKM. The germline V and J ends were trimmed by 10 bases and 5 bases, with 11 bases remaining between them. The CDR3 length is 11 residues. The CDR3 sequence is CATGQNYGYTF. CDR3 in DNA: TGTGCCACCGGACAGAATTATGGCTACACCTTC.

This clone was observed a handful of times. This chain uses TRBV7-2 with TRBJ1-6, with D hard to call. V was shortened by 2 bases and J by 2 bases, with 7 bases between the two germline ends. CDR3 size: 15 residues. CDR1 and CDR2 from the germline V gene are SGHTA and FQGNSA. This CDR3 is CASSLLGAYNSPLHF. The CDR3 bases are TGTGCCAGCAGCTTACTCGGGGCCTATAATTCACCCCTCCACTTT.

This chain uses TRBV19 with TRBJ2-7; 10 nucleotides agree with TRBD1. V lost 6 bases, J lost 6 bases, and 8 bases stayed unmatched. The V gene's germline CDR1 is LNHDA and CDR2 SQIVND (reference sequence). This CDR3 has 14 residues. CDR3 sequence reads: CASSLGTGVFEQYF. The CDR3 coding sequence is TGTGCCAGTAGCCTCGGGACAGGGGTTTTCGAGCAGTACTTC.

The DNA of the CDR3 is TGTGCCATCAGGGACGAATTAGCGGCTAGCACAGATACGCAGTATTTT. Encoded protein: CAIRDELAASTDTQYF. V usage is TRBV10-3 and J usage is TRBJ2-3, with D perhaps TRBD2 (6 bases). Trimming shortened V by 6 bases and J by 0 bases, and 16 bases separated the two germline ends. The germline CDR1 and CDR2 sequences are ENHRY and SYGVKD. This CDR3 contains 16 residues.

The chain is built from TRBV7-9 and TRBJ1-4; D not resolved. This CDR3 has 14 amino acids. V was cut by 3 bases and J by 8 bases, with 13 bases left in between. Germline V gene sequence: CDR1 SEHNR, CDR2 FQNEAQ (reference sequence). CDR3 sequence reads: CASSFGPEREKLFF. The CDR3 region has the DNA TGTGCCAGCAGCTTTGGGCCAGAACGGGAAAAACTGTTTTTT.

This clone was seen a single time. Other nucleotide sequences from this sample produce the same CDR3. V usage is TRBV30 and J usage is TRBJ1-5; no definite D call. Trimming removed 2 bases from V and 6 bases from J, with 11 bases in between. CDR3 length: 13 amino acids. CDR1 and CDR2 from the germline V gene are GTSNPN and SVGIG (reference sequence). The CDR3 spells CAWSKGGGQPQHF. The CDR3, as DNA: TGTGCCTGGAGTAAAGGAGGAGGTCAGCCCCAGCATTTT. Filled out from reference TRBV30 and TRBJ1-5, the complete variable domain reads SQTIHQWPATLVQPVGSPLSLECTVEGTSNPNLYWYRQAAGRGLQLLFYSVGIGQISSEVPQNLSASRPQDRQFILSSKKLLLSDSGFYLCAWSKGGGQPQHFGDGTRLSIL.

In this sample, this clone turned up a few times. This sequence joins TRBV3-1 (or the pseudogene TRBV3-2) and TRBJ1-5; no clear D. CDR1 LGHDT and CDR2 YNNKEL come from the germline V gene (reference sequence). This CDR3 contains 13 residues. V was clipped by 8 bases and J by 2 bases, with 10 bases between them. CDR3 region: CASGRSGNQPQHF. The CDR3 bases are TGTGCCAGCGGGAGGAGCGGCAATCAGCCCCAGCATTTT.

The J gene is TRBJ1-5, the V gene TRBV7-2; D unclear. Germline lookup yields CDR1 SGHTA and CDR2 FQGNSA. The CDR3 spans 13 residues. Trimming took off 4 bases at V and 7 bases at J, with 11 bases between the two ends. This chain's CDR3 is CASSSVAGQPQHF. As DNA, the CDR3 is TGTGCCAGCAGCTCAGTAGCGGGGCAGCCCCAGCATTTT.

The chain couples TRBV19 to TRBJ1-5, with 7 bases aligning to TRBD1. V trimming: 5 bases; J trimming: 4 bases; junction bases outside the gene matches: 8. The CDR3 is 15 amino acids. CDR1 is LNHDA, CDR2 SQIVND, per germline (reference sequence). CDR3 DNA: TGTGCCAGTAGTCCCGAGGGGGCGCGGAATCAGCCCCAGCATTTT. It specifies CASSPEGARNQPQHF.

V is TRBV5-1 and J is TRBJ1-2, with D hard to call. Per germline, CDR1 SGHRS and CDR2 YFSETQ. This CDR3 has 14 amino acids. Trimming shortened V by 0 bases and J by 0 bases, and 6 bases separated the two germline ends. DNA for the CDR3: TGCGCCAGCAGCTTGGGGAGGACTAACTATGGCTACACCTTC. It specifies CASSLGRTNYGYTF.

V is TRBV6-5 and J is TRBJ1-5; TRBD1 agrees at 9 bases. V was pared by 0 bases and J by 7 bases, with 7 bases of the junction left unmatched. The CDR3 loop spans 16 amino acids. Germline V gene lookup returns CDR1 MNHEY and CDR2 SVGAGI. The DNA for the CDR3 is TGTGCCAGCAGTTACTCGGGACAGGGATTAGGGCAGCCCCAGCATTTT. Translated: CASSYSGQGLGQPQHF.